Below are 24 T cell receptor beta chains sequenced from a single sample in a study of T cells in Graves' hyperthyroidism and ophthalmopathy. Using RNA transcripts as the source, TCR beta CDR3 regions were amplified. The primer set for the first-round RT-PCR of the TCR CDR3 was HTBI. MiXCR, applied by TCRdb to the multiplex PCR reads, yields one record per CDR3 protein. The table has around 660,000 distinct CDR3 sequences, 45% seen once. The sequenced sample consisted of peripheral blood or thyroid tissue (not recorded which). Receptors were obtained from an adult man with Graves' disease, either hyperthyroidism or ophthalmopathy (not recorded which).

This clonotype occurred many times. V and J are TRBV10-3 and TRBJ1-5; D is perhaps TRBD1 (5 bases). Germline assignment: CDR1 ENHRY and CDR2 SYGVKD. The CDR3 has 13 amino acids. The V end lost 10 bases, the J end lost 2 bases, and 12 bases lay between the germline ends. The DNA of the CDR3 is TGTGCCACCCAGGGCAGGGGCAATCAGCCCCAGCATTTT. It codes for CATQGRGNQPQHF.

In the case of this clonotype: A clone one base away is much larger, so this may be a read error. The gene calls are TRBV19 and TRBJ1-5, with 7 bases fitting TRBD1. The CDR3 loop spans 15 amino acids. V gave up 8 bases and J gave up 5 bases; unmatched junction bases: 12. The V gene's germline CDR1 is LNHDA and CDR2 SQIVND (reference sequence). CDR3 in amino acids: CASGTDRQGYQPQHF. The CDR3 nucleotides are TGTGCCAGTGGCACGGATCGACAGGGATATCAGCCCCAGCATTTT.

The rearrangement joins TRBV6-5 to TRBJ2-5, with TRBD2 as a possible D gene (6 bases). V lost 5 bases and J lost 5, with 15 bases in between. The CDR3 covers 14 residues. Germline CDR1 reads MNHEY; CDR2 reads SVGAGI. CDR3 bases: TGTGCCAGCAGTGAAGCGCGGGGATACGAGACCCAGTACTTC. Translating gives CASSEARGYETQYF.

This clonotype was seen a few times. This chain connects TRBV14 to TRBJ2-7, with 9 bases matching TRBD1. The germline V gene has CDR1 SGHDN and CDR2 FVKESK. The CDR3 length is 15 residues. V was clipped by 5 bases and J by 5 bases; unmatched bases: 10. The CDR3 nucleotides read TGTGCCAGCAGCTCTAGGGACAGGGTTCGCGACGAGCAGTACTTC. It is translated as CASSSRDRVRDEQYF.

As DNA, the CDR3 is TGCAGTGCTATAGGGACCACGAACACCGGGGAGCTGTTTTTT. Its protein is CSAIGTTNTGELFF. The chain is built from TRBV20-1 and TRBJ2-2, with D perhaps assigned TRBD1 or TRBD2 (5 bases each). V was shortened by 4 bases and J by 0 bases, with 9 bases between the two germline ends. Germline V CDR1 and CDR2: DFQATT, SNEGSKA (reference sequence). The CDR3 runs to 14 residues.

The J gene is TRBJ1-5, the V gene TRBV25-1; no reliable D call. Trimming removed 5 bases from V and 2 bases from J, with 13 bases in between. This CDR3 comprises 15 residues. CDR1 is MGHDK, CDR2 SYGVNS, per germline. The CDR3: CASSLRESGNQPQHF. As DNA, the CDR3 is TGTGCCAGCAGTTTAAGGGAATCCGGCAATCAGCCCCAGCATTTT.

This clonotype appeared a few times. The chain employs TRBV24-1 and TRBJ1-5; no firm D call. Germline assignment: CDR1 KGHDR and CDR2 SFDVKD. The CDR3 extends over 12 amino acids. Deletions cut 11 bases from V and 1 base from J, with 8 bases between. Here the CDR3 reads CASDLSNQPQHF. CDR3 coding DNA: TGTGCCAGCGACCTCAGCAATCAGCCCCAGCATTTT.

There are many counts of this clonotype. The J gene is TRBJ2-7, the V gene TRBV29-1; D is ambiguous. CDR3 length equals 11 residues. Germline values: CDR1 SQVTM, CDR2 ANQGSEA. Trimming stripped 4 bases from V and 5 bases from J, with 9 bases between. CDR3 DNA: TGCAGCGTTGGCGAAGGGCACGAGCAGTACTTC. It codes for CSVGEGHEQYF.

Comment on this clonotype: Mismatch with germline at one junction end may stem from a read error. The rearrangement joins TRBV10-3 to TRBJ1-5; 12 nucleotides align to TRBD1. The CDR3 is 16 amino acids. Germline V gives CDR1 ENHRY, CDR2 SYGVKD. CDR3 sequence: CASSVRDRGRGQPQHF. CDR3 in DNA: TGTGCCAGCAGTGTCCGGGACAGGGGGCGGGGGCAGCCCCAGCATTTT.

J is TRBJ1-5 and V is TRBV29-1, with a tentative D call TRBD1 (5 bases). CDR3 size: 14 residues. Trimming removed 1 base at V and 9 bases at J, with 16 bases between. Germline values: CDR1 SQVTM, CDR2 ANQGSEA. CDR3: CSVEGLGDGGPQHF. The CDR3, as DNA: TGCAGCGTTGAAGGTCTAGGGGATGGGGGGCCCCAGCATTTT. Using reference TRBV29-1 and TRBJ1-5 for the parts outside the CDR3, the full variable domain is SAVISQKPSRDICQRGTSLTIQCQVDSQVTMMFWYRQQPGQSLTLIATANQGSEATYESGFVIDKFPISRPNLTFSTLTVSNMSPEDSSIYLCSVEGLGDGGPQHFGDGTRLSIL.

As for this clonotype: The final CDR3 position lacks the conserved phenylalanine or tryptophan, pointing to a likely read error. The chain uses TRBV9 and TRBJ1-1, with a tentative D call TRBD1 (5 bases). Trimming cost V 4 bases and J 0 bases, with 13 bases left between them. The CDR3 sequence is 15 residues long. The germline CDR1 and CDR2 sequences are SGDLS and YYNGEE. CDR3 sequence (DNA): TGTGCCAGCAGCTCTCGGGACCTAGTGAACACTGAAGCTTTCTCT. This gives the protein CASSSRDLVNTEAFS.

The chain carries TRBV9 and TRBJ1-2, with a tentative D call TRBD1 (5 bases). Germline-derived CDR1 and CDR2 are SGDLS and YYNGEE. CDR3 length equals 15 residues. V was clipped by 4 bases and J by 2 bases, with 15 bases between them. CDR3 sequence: CASSRGVGSNYGYTF. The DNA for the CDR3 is TGTGCCAGCAGCCGGGGCGTGGGGTCGAACTATGGCTACACCTTC. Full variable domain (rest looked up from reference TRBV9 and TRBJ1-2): DSGVTQTPKHLITATGQRVTLRCSPRSGDLSVYWYQQSLDQGLQFLIQYYNGEERAKGNILERFSAQQFPDLHSELNLSSLELGDSALYFCASSRGVGSNYGYTFGSGTRLTVV.

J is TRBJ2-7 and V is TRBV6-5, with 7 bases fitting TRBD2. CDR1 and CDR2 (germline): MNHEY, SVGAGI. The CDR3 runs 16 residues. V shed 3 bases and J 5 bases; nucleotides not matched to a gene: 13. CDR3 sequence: CASSYGPWREHDEQYF. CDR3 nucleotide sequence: TGTGCCAGCAGTTATGGGCCTTGGCGGGAGCACGACGAGCAGTACTTC.

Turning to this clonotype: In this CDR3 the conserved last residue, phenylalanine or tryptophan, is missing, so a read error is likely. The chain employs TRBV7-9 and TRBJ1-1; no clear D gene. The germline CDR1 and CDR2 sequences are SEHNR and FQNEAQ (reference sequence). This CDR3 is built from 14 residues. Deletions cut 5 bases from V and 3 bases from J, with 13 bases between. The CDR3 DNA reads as TGTGCCAGCAGCCGATTCGGGGAGGACACTGAAGCTTTCCTT. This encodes CASSRFGEDTEAFL.

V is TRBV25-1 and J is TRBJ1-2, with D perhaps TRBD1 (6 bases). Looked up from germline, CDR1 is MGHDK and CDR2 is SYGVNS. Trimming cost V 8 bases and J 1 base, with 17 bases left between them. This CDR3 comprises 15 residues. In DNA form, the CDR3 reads TGTGCCAGCCGAAACGACAGGCAATTTAACTATGGCTACACCTTC. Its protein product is CASRNDRQFNYGYTF.

The CDR3 coding sequence is TGTGCCAGCAGTGAAGCGGAGCGGGATTACGAGCAGTACTTC. Its protein product is CASSEAERDYEQYF. The chain has TRBV2 and TRBJ2-7; 7 nucleotides line up with TRBD2. The CDR3 contains 14 residues. The ends lost 0 bases at V and 4 bases at J; junction bases unmatched: 3. Germline CDR1 is SNHLY and CDR2 is FYNNEI.

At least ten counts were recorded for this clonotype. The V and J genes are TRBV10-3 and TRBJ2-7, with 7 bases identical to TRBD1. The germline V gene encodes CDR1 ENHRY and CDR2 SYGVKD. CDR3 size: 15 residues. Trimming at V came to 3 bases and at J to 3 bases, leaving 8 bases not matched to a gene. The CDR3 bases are TGTGCCATCAGTGACACCGGGACAGCCGACTACGAGCAGTACTTC. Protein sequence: CAISDTGTADYEQYF.

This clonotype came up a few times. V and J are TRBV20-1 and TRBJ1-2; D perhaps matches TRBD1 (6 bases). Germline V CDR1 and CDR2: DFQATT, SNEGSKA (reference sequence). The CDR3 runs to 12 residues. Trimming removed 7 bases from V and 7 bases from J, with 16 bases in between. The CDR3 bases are TGCAGTGTTACCACAGGGACGGGTGGCTACACCTTC. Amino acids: CSVTTGTGGYTF.

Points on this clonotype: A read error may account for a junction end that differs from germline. The CDR3 protein is CASSLRQGARTEAFF. CDR3 nucleotide sequence: TGTGCCAGCAGTCTTAGACAGGGGGCGAGGACTGAAGCTTTCTTT. The chain combines TRBV10-3 with TRBJ1-1; 10 nucleotides align to TRBD1. Germline CDR1 is ENHRY and CDR2 is SYGVKD. The CDR3 has 15 amino acids.

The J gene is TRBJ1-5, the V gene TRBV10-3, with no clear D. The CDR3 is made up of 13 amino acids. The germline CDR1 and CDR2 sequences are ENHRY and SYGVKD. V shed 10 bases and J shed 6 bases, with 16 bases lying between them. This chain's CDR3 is CATHSYMGQPQHF. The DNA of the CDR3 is TGTGCCACCCATTCGTATATGGGTCAGCCCCAGCATTTT.

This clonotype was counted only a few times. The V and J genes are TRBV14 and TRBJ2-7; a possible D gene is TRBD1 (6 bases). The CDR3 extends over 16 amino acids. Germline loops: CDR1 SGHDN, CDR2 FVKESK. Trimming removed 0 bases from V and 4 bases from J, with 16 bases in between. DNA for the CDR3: TGTGCCAGCAGCCAAGATCGGCAGGGGTATCATTACGAGCAGTACTTC. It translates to CASSQDRQGYHYEQYF.

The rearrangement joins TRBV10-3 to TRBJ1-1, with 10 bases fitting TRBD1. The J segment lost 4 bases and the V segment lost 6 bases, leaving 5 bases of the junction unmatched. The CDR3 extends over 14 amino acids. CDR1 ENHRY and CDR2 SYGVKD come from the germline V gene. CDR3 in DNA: TGTGCCATCAGCCCCGGGACAGGGGCCACTGAAGCTTTCTTT. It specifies CAISPGTGATEAFF.

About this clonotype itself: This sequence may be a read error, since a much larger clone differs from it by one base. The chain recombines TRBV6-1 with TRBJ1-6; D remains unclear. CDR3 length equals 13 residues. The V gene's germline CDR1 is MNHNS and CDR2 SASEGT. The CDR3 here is CASSEYGDSLLHF. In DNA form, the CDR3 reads TGTGCCAGCAGTGAGTACGGAGATTCACTCCTCCACTTT.

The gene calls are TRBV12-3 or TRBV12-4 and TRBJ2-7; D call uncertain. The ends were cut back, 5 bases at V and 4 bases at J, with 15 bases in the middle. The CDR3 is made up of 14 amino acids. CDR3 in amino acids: CASSPNGQNYEQYF. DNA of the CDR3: TGTGCCAGCAGTCCTAATGGCCAAAATTACGAGCAGTACTTC.